This T cell receptor (beta chain) appears in the sequencing data of a study of shared clonotypes between healthy human individuals. Regarding the study as a whole: A generally larger estimated richness was seen in naive subsets than in memory subsets.

TCRdb's table, derived via immunoSEQ multiplex PCR, lists solely in-frame clones and lacks some. The sample has 1.5 million to 2.5 million clones, roughly 95% seen once. Naive-designated CD8 cells lacked CD45RO, were positively enriched for CCR7, and omitted terminally differentiated effector memory CD45RA+ cells. About this clone: Antigen: not known.

The V gene's germline CDR1 is LNHDA and CDR2 SQIVND (reference sequence). The CDR3 consists of 14 residues. Losses at the gene ends were 3 bases for V and 3 bases for J; bases not matched to a gene: 2. The chain carries TRBV19 and TRBJ1-2; 9 bases match TRBD1. The sample consisted of naive CD8+ T cells sorted from blood. This clonotype was sampled from a young man in good health. CDR3 residues: CASSMRDRDYGYTF. CDR3 sequence (DNA): TGTGCCAGTAGTATGAGGGACAGGGACTATGGCTACACCTTC. The variable domain in full, completed from reference TRBV19 and TRBJ1-2, reads DGGITQSPKYLFRKEGQNVTLSCEQNLNHDAMYWYRQDPGQGLRLIYYSQIVNDFQKGDIAEGYSVSREKKESFPLTVTSAQKNPTAFYLCASSMRDRDYGYTFGSGTRLTVV.